The sequence of this TCR beta chain was determined in a study of T cells after yellow fever vaccination. This CDR3 spans 15 amino acids. V shed 0 bases, J shed 6 bases, and the junction held 5 bases outside the gene matches. Germline-derived CDR1 and CDR2 are DFQATT and SNEGSKA (reference sequence). There are many counts of this clonotype. What it recognizes is unknown. Regarding the study as a whole: Re-detected after boosting: most primary clones, almost 98% of CD4 and less than 90% of CD8.

TCRdb reprocessed the 5' RACE reads via MiXCR and lists one record per CDR3 protein. This table has around 330,000 distinct CDR3 sequences, roughly 3.5% appearing once. This TCR was recovered from a man between 18 and 35 years old who received the YFV17D yellow fever vaccine. The chain carries TRBV20-1 and TRBJ2-3; 11 bases align to TRBD2. The sequenced sample was PBMCs, obtained on the day of the yellow fever booster vaccination. The CDR3 DNA follows: TGCAGTGCTAGAGATATAGCGGGGGGGACGGATACGCAGTATTTT. Protein product: CSARDIAGGTDTQYF.